This is a list of T cell receptor beta chains from one sample in a study of blood T cell repertoires in COVID-19. Clones were sequenced by immunoSEQ multiplex PCR, and TCRdb holds only the in-frame ones, with some missing. The sample lists approximately 240,000 clones, 70% to 85% seen once, with under 5.5% in the top ten. The specimen sequenced was peripheral blood. These receptors came from a woman aged 80 or over with active or convalescent COVID-19. Both conserved end residues are part of each CDR3. The D gene is left open where the match is weak. Clone size is given for some rows only: seen once, a few or many times, or a class if the clone is expanded.

j_gene: TRBJ2-3
v_gene: TRBV5-6
abundance: NA
d_gene: NA
CDR3aa: CASSPMGGSDTQYF
CDR3nt: TGTGCCAGCAGCCCAATGGGGGGATCGGATACGCAGTATTTT

j_gene: TRBJ1-1
v_gene: TRBV7-9
abundance: NA
d_gene: NA
CDR3aa: CASSLGSGASTEAFF
CDR3nt: TGTGCCAGCAGCTTAGGCTCAGGGGCGAGTACTGAAGCTTTCTTT

j_gene: TRBJ2-7
v_gene: TRBV7-2
abundance: few
d_gene: NA
CDR3aa: CASSSDSYLSEQYF
CDR3nt: TGTGCCAGCAGCTCGGACTCCTATCTTAGCGAGCAGTACTTC

j_gene: TRBJ2-3
v_gene: TRBV29-1
abundance: NA
d_gene: TRBD2
CDR3aa: CSVVAGRATDTQYF
CDR3nt: TGCAGCGTTGTAGCGGGCAGAGCCACAGATACGCAGTATTTT

j_gene: TRBJ2-5
v_gene: TRBV28
abundance: NA
d_gene: NA
CDR3aa: CASSFRGSWQTQYF
CDR3nt: TGTGCCAGCAGTTTTAGAGGGAGCTGGCAGACCCAGTACTTC

j_gene: TRBJ2-3
v_gene: TRBV6-5
abundance: once
d_gene: TRBD2
CDR3aa: CASTQRGNTDTQYF
CDR3nt: TGTGCCAGCACGCAGCGGGGGAACACAGATACGCAGTATTTT

j_gene: TRBJ2-2
v_gene: TRBV3-1/TRBV3-2
abundance: NA
d_gene: NA
CDR3aa: CASRWNTGELFF
CDR3nt: TGTGCCAGCCGTTGGAACACCGGGGAGCTGTTTTTT

j_gene: TRBJ1-3
v_gene: TRBV27
abundance: once
d_gene: NA
CDR3aa: CASSLRGYGNTIYF
CDR3nt: TGTGCCAGCAGTTTAAGGGGGTACGGAAACACCATATATTTT

j_gene: TRBJ2-7
v_gene: TRBV11-2
abundance: few
d_gene: TRBD1
CDR3aa: CASSLNRGGEQYF
CDR3nt: TGTGCCAGCAGCTTGAACAGGGGTGGCGAGCAGTACTTC

j_gene: TRBJ1-1
v_gene: TRBV5-1
abundance: NA
d_gene: TRBD1
CDR3aa: CASSDPQGAAEAFF
CDR3nt: TGCGCCAGCAGCGATCCACAGGGGGCGGCTGAAGCTTTCTTT

j_gene: TRBJ1-2
v_gene: TRBV19
abundance: NA
d_gene: NA
CDR3aa: CASSTGFAVGYTF
CDR3nt: TGTGCCAGTTCGACAGGTTTCGCTGTTGGCTACACCTTC

j_gene: TRBJ1-2
v_gene: TRBV28
abundance: NA
d_gene: TRBD1
CDR3aa: CASIQGATNYGYTF
CDR3nt: TGTGCCAGCATCCAGGGGGCGACCAACTATGGCTACACCTTC

j_gene: TRBJ2-7
v_gene: TRBV6-5
abundance: many
d_gene: TRBD2
CDR3aa: CASSTTSGSNEQYF
CDR3nt: TGTGCCAGCAGCACGACTAGCGGGAGTAACGAGCAGTACTTC

j_gene: TRBJ1-2
v_gene: TRBV18
abundance: NA
d_gene: TRBD1
CDR3aa: CASSSRTGSNYGYTF
CDR3nt: TGTGCCAGCTCATCTAGGACAGGGAGTAACTATGGCTACACCTTC

j_gene: TRBJ2-5
v_gene: TRBV7-2
abundance: NA
d_gene: NA
CDR3aa: CASSPRRGGETQYF
CDR3nt: TGTGCCAGCAGCCCGAGACGGGGTGGTGAGACCCAGTACTTC

j_gene: TRBJ2-7
v_gene: TRBV4-1
abundance: few
d_gene: NA
CDR3aa: CASSQPDRTSYEQYF
CDR3nt: TGCGCCAGCAGCCAACCTGACAGGACTTCCTACGAGCAGTACTTC

j_gene: TRBJ2-1
v_gene: TRBV11-2
abundance: NA
d_gene: NA
CDR3aa: CASSLAGTYNEQFF
CDR3nt: TGTGCCAGCAGCTTAGCAGGGACCTACAATGAGCAGTTCTTC

j_gene: TRBJ2-2
v_gene: TRBV11-2
abundance: NA
d_gene: TRBD1
CDR3aa: CASSLGTGPGELFF
CDR3nt: TGTGCCAGCAGCTTAGGGACAGGGCCCGGGGAGCTGTTTTTT

j_gene: TRBJ2-5
v_gene: TRBV6-5
abundance: NA
d_gene: NA
CDR3aa: CASSRPRETQYF
CDR3nt: TGTGCCAGCAGTCGCCCACGGGAGACCCAGTACTTC

j_gene: TRBJ2-1
v_gene: TRBV11-3
abundance: NA
d_gene: TRBD2
CDR3aa: CASSPGGLAGGGNEQFF
CDR3nt: TGTGCCAGCAGCCCCGGGGGGCTAGCGGGAGGTGGTAATGAGCAGTTCTTC

j_gene: TRBJ1-2
v_gene: TRBV28
abundance: few
d_gene: TRBD1
CDR3aa: CASSSGGYGYTF
CDR3nt: TGTGCCAGCAGTTCAGGGGGCTATGGCTACACCTTC

j_gene: TRBJ1-4
v_gene: TRBV28
abundance: NA
d_gene: TRBD1
CDR3aa: CASSSGQNEKLFF
CDR3nt: TGTGCCAGCAGTTCGGGACAGAATGAAAAACTGTTTTTT

j_gene: TRBJ2-7
v_gene: TRBV6-2/TRBV6-3
abundance: once
d_gene: NA
CDR3aa: CASSYQGYEQYF
CDR3nt: TGTGCCAGCAGTTACCAGGGGTACGAGCAGTACTTC

j_gene: TRBJ1-6
v_gene: TRBV19
abundance: NA
d_gene: TRBD1
CDR3aa: CASSIGQGVNSPLHF
CDR3nt: TGTGCCAGTAGTATAGGACAGGGGGTTAATTCACCCCTCCACTTT

j_gene: TRBJ2-7
v_gene: TRBV2
abundance: NA
d_gene: TRBD2
CDR3aa: CASRLAGGPGEQYF
CDR3nt: TGTGCCAGCCGACTAGCGGGAGGTCCGGGCGAGCAGTACTTC

j_gene: TRBJ2-3
v_gene: TRBV27
abundance: NA
d_gene: NA
CDR3aa: CASMWSSTDTQYF
CDR3nt: TGTGCCAGCATGTGGAGTAGCACAGATACGCAGTATTTT

j_gene: TRBJ1-2
v_gene: TRBV7-2
abundance: NA
d_gene: TRBD1
CDR3aa: CASSPHPQGAGIYGYTF
CDR3nt: TGTGCCAGCAGCCCACACCCACAGGGGGCAGGGATCTATGGCTACACCTTC

j_gene: TRBJ1-2
v_gene: TRBV5-1
abundance: NA
d_gene: TRBD1
CDR3aa: CASSLSLGQGADGYTF
CDR3nt: TGCGCCAGCAGCTTGAGTCTGGGGCAGGGGGCTGATGGCTACACCTTC

j_gene: TRBJ2-2
v_gene: TRBV3-1/TRBV3-2
abundance: NA
d_gene: TRBD2
CDR3aa: CASSQDHLAGGTGELFF
CDR3nt: TGTGCCAGCAGCCAAGATCATCTAGCGGGGGGAACCGGGGAGCTGTTTTTT

j_gene: TRBJ2-1
v_gene: TRBV28
abundance: NA
d_gene: NA
CDR3aa: CASSLSDYNEQFF
CDR3nt: TGTGCCAGCAGTTTGTCAGACTACAATGAGCAGTTCTTC

j_gene: TRBJ2-1
v_gene: TRBV19
abundance: NA
d_gene: TRBD1
CDR3aa: CASIRTGRYNEQFF
CDR3nt: TGTGCCAGTATCCGGACAGGGCGGTATAATGAGCAGTTCTTC

j_gene: TRBJ2-3
v_gene: TRBV5-1
abundance: NA
d_gene: TRBD2
CDR3aa: CASSLGTSRPSTDTQYF
CDR3nt: TGCGCCAGCAGCTTGGGGACTAGCCGACCTAGCACAGATACGCAGTATTTT

j_gene: TRBJ2-7
v_gene: TRBV4-2
abundance: NA
d_gene: NA
CDR3aa: CASSQDLGPYEQYF
CDR3nt: TGTGCCAGCAGCCAAGATCTTGGGCCCTACGAGCAGTACTTC

j_gene: TRBJ2-3
v_gene: TRBV6-5
abundance: few
d_gene: NA
CDR3aa: CASSYARPLTDTQYF
CDR3nt: TGTGCCAGCAGTTACGCCAGGCCACTCACAGATACGCAGTATTTT

j_gene: TRBJ2-2
v_gene: TRBV7-2
abundance: NA
d_gene: TRBD2
CDR3aa: CASSLASGIGSGELFF
CDR3nt: TGTGCCAGCAGCTTAGCTAGCGGGATCGGGTCAGGGGAGCTGTTTTTT

j_gene: TRBJ2-1
v_gene: TRBV7-2
abundance: NA
d_gene: NA
CDR3aa: CASSTRSGNNEQFF
CDR3nt: TGTGCCAGCAGCACGAGAAGCGGAAACAATGAGCAGTTCTTC

j_gene: TRBJ2-1
v_gene: TRBV3-1/TRBV3-2
abundance: NA
d_gene: NA
CDR3aa: CASSPLRGSLSYNEQFF
CDR3nt: TGTGCCAGCAGCCCTCTTCGAGGGAGCCTCTCCTACAATGAGCAGTTCTTC

j_gene: TRBJ2-2
v_gene: TRBV5-1
abundance: NA
d_gene: NA
CDR3aa: CASSIAGSSGELFF
CDR3nt: TGCGCCAGCAGCATAGCTGGTAGCTCTGGGGAGCTGTTTTTT

j_gene: TRBJ2-7
v_gene: TRBV10-3
abundance: NA
d_gene: TRBD1
CDR3aa: CAIRKGTVSYEQYF
CDR3nt: TGTGCCATCAGGAAAGGGACAGTCTCCTACGAGCAGTACTTC

j_gene: TRBJ1-1
v_gene: TRBV27
abundance: NA
d_gene: TRBD1
CDR3aa: CASSSRQGGAFF
CDR3nt: TGTGCCAGCAGTTCTCGACAGGGGGGAGCTTTCTTT

j_gene: TRBJ1-4
v_gene: TRBV10-3
abundance: NA
d_gene: NA
CDR3aa: CAISPSRPGLIATNEKLFF
CDR3nt: TGTGCCATCAGCCCTTCCCGACCGGGTCTAATTGCAACTAATGAAAAACTGTTTTTT

j_gene: TRBJ2-5
v_gene: TRBV5-1
abundance: NA
d_gene: TRBD2
CDR3aa: CASSLAGGLAGGQETQYF
CDR3nt: TGCGCCAGCAGCTTGGCCGGGGGGTTAGCGGGAGGCCAAGAGACCCAGTACTTC

j_gene: TRBJ2-7
v_gene: TRBV18
abundance: NA
d_gene: NA
CDR3aa: CASSPRGPEQYF
CDR3nt: TGTGCCAGCTCACCACGCGGGCCCGAGCAGTACTTC

j_gene: TRBJ1-1
v_gene: TRBV29-1
abundance: NA
d_gene: NA
CDR3aa: CSVFIRRQTTEAFF
CDR3nt: TGCAGCGTTTTCATTAGGCGACAAACCACTGAAGCTTTCTTT

j_gene: TRBJ1-2
v_gene: TRBV7-9
abundance: NA
d_gene: TRBD1
CDR3aa: CASSMNRGDYGYTF
CDR3nt: TGTGCCAGCAGCATGAACAGGGGAGATTATGGCTACACCTTC

j_gene: TRBJ2-7
v_gene: TRBV6-5
abundance: NA
d_gene: NA
CDR3aa: CASAPTREQYF
CDR3nt: TGTGCCAGCGCCCCAACGAGGGAGCAGTACTTC

j_gene: TRBJ2-5
v_gene: TRBV5-1
abundance: NA
d_gene: TRBD1
CDR3aa: CASSWATGEETQYF
CDR3nt: TGCGCCAGCAGCTGGGCGACAGGGGAAGAGACCCAGTACTTC

j_gene: TRBJ1-1
v_gene: TRBV7-2
abundance: NA
d_gene: NA
CDR3aa: CASSPGGVNTEAFF
CDR3nt: TGTGCCAGCAGCCCGGGCGGGGTGAACACTGAAGCTTTCTTT

j_gene: TRBJ1-1
v_gene: TRBV6-5
abundance: few
d_gene: NA
CDR3aa: CASRVLASTEAFF
CDR3nt: TGTGCCAGCAGAGTGCTGGCATCCACTGAAGCTTTCTTT

j_gene: TRBJ2-6
v_gene: TRBV4-1
abundance: NA
d_gene: NA
CDR3aa: CASSQGQGTFPPGANVLTF
CDR3nt: TGCGCCAGCAGCCAAGGTCAGGGGACCTTCCCTCCTGGGGCCAACGTCCTGACTTTC

j_gene: TRBJ2-6
v_gene: TRBV7-2
abundance: NA
d_gene: NA
CDR3aa: CASSFISGANVLTF
CDR3nt: TGTGCCAGCAGCTTCATCTCTGGGGCCAACGTCCTGACTTTC

j_gene: TRBJ1-5
v_gene: TRBV28
abundance: few
d_gene: NA
CDR3aa: CASSLRPSNQPQHF
CDR3nt: TGTGCCAGCAGTTTGAGGCCTAGCAATCAGCCCCAGCATTTT